This passage covers 19 T cell receptor beta chains from one sample sequenced in a study of blood T cell repertoires in COVID-19. Generated by immunoSEQ multiplex PCR, the TCRdb table keeps only in-frame clones and is missing some. The table records around 250,000 clones, approximately 89% of them present only once. Sequenced material: peripheral blood. These receptors were obtained from a woman between 65 and 79 years old with COVID-19, enrolled during active disease.

The chain combines TRBV19 with TRBJ1-5, with TRBD1 matching 7 bases. V lost 3 bases, J lost 0 bases, and 8 bases stayed unmatched. This CDR3 contains 17 residues. From germline, CDR1 is LNHDA and CDR2 SQIVND (reference sequence). The CDR3 DNA follows: TGTGCCAGTAGTATGCGACAGGGATCCTATAGCAATCAGCCCCAGCATTTT. Amino acids: CASSMRQGSYSNQPQHF.

This chain joins TRBV19 and TRBJ2-1; TRBD2 matches 9 bases. With 3 bases clipped from V and 4 bases from J, the junction kept 13 bases outside the gene matches. The CDR3 spans 18 residues. Looked up from germline, CDR1 is LNHDA and CDR2 is SQIVND (reference sequence). CDR3 nucleotide sequence: TGTGCCAGTAGTATCCGAGTAGCGGGAGAGGTACGGTACAATGAGCAGTTCTTC. As protein: CASSIRVAGEVRYNEQFF.

The chain joins TRBV2 to TRBJ2-2, with 9 positions matching TRBD1. This CDR3 has 15 amino acids. V gave up 6 bases and J gave up 2 bases; unmatched junction bases: 4. The germline gives CDR1 SNHLY, CDR2 FYNNEI. CDR3 sequence (DNA): TGTGCCAGCAGGAACAGGGGGCGAAACACCGGGGAGCTGTTTTTT. This translates into CASRNRGRNTGELFF.

This clone was counted between two and nine times. The chain has TRBV5-1 and TRBJ1-6; D is perhaps TRBD1 (6 bases). The germline CDR1 and CDR2 sequences are SGHRS and YFSETQ. The CDR3 totals 14 residues. V lost 3 bases, J lost 4 bases, and 8 bases lay in between. CDR3 in DNA: TGCGCCAGCAGCTCTCAGGGGTATAATTCACCCCTCCACTTT. Translated: CASSSQGYNSPLHF.

The V call is TRBV28, the J call TRBJ2-6; TRBD1 aligns across 9 bases. Germline V gene data show CDR1 as MDHEN and CDR2 as SYDVKM. The trim removed 4 bases at V and 0 bases at J, leaving 10 bases unmatched. This CDR3 has 19 amino acids. The CDR3, as DNA: TGTGCCAGCAGTTCGGACAGGGGCCTAACCCTCTCTGGGGCCAACGTCCTGACTTTC. It encodes CASSSDRGLTLSGANVLTF. The entire variable domain, with the rest obtained from reference TRBV28 and TRBJ2-6, is as follows: DVKVTQSSRYLVKRTGEKVFLECVQDMDHENMFWYRQDPGLGLRLIYFSYDVKMKEKGDIPEGYSVSREKKERFSLILESASTNQTSMYLCASSSDRGLTLSGANVLTFGAGSRLTVL.

V and J are TRBV6-5 and TRBJ2-7; D unresolved. Germline values: CDR1 MNHEY, CDR2 SVGAGI. The CDR3 totals 13 residues. Between the trimmed V and J ends, which lost 7 bases and 0 bases, there was a span of 10 bases. CDR3 residues: CASTQVSSYEQYF. The CDR3 DNA follows: TGTGCCAGCACTCAAGTGAGCTCCTACGAGCAGTACTTC.

The gene calls are TRBV27 and TRBJ1-1, with 7 bases lining up with TRBD1. The trim removed 6 bases at V and 3 bases at J, leaving 10 bases unmatched. This CDR3 is 15 amino acids long. Germline V gene sequence: CDR1 MNHEY, CDR2 SMNVEV (reference sequence). Written as DNA, the CDR3 is TGTGCCAGCAGAAGAAGGGGGCCAGCCGACACTGAAGCTTTCTTT. It codes for CASRRRGPADTEAFF.

This clone has more than one count but fewer than ten. The gene calls are TRBV7-9 and TRBJ1-4, with 8 bases that match TRBD1. The germline V gene encodes CDR1 SEHNR and CDR2 FQNEAQ (reference sequence). V was pared by 5 bases and J by 7 bases, with 9 bases of the junction left unmatched. The CDR3 length is 15 residues. CDR3 loop: CASSTDRGRSEKLFF. As DNA, the CDR3 is TGTGCCAGCAGCACTGACAGGGGACGGAGTGAAAAACTGTTTTTT.

The chain carries TRBV15 and TRBJ2-7, with D tentatively TRBD1 (5 bases). V shed 1 base and J shed 1 base, with 8 bases lying between them. This CDR3 comprises 14 residues. Germline CDR1 and CDR2: LNHNV and YYDKDF (reference sequence). CDR3 residues: CATSRGQLSYEQYF. CDR3 bases: TGTGCCACCAGCAGAGGACAGCTTTCCTACGAGCAGTACTTC.

This chain joins TRBV4-1 and TRBJ2-7; 9 bases align to TRBD1. CDR1 is MGHRA, CDR2 YSYEKL, per germline. This CDR3 is 15 amino acids long. V was pared by 2 bases and J by 3 bases, with 5 bases of the junction left unmatched. The CDR3 sequence: CASSQKQGAVYEQYF. CDR3 bases: TGCGCCAGCAGCCAAAAACAGGGGGCCGTCTACGAGCAGTACTTC.

The chain couples TRBV7-6 to TRBJ1-4; D is possibly TRBD1 (5 bases). Trimming stripped 1 base from V and 7 bases from J, with 10 bases between. Germline V CDR1 and CDR2: SGHVS, FNYEAQ. The CDR3 is 14 amino acids. The CDR3 is CASSLGQGSEKLFF. CDR3 nucleotide sequence: TGTGCCAGCAGCTTAGGTCAGGGCAGTGAAAAACTGTTTTTT.

This sequence joins TRBV14 and TRBJ1-2, with 7 bases that match TRBD1. Trimming cost V 4 bases and J 4 bases; bases outside gene matches: 3. The CDR3 consists of 13 residues. From germline, CDR1 is SGHDN and CDR2 FVKESK. The CDR3 nucleotides read TGTGCCAGCAGCCGACAGGGTTTCTATGGCTACACCTTC. Protein: CASSRQGFYGYTF.

The V and J genes are TRBV7-9 and TRBJ2-3; D ambiguous. Germline lookup yields CDR1 SEHNR and CDR2 FQNEAQ (reference sequence). The length of the CDR3 is 15 residues. The V end was cut by 1 base, the J end by 0 bases, with 8 bases between. The CDR3 DNA reads TGTGCCAGCAGCTTAGAACAGAAAAGCACAGATACGCAGTATTTT. This encodes CASSLEQKSTDTQYF.

V is TRBV6-1 and J is TRBJ2-1; the D gene is possibly TRBD1 (6 bases). The V end was cut by 2 bases, the J end by 8 bases, with 16 bases between. Germline V gene lookup returns CDR1 MNHNS and CDR2 SASEGT. There are 15 residues in the CDR3. The CDR3 sequence is CASSESWGRGYEQFF. As DNA, the CDR3 is TGTGCCAGCAGTGAATCGTGGGGCAGGGGCTATGAGCAGTTCTTC.

The chain joins TRBV2 to TRBJ1-6, with 8 bases lining up with TRBD1. V was pared by 8 bases and J by 8 bases, with 11 bases of the junction left unmatched. CDR3 length: 15 residues. Looked up from germline, CDR1 is SNHLY and CDR2 is FYNNEI. The DNA of the CDR3 is TGTGCCAGCCGAGATCAGGGGGCCGGGGATTCACCCCTCCACTTT. This codes for CASRDQGAGDSPLHF.

The rearrangement links TRBV19 to TRBJ2-5; 7 bases match TRBD1. CDR3 length equals 15 residues. Germline lookup yields CDR1 LNHDA and CDR2 SQIVND (reference sequence). The junction had 10 bases not matched to a gene; V was cut back by 4 bases and J by 5 bases. The CDR3 nucleotides read TGTGCCAGTAGTACCTCGCACAGGGGTGGGGAGACCCAGTACTTC. Translated, it gives CASSTSHRGGETQYF.

The chain combines TRBV6-5 with TRBJ1-5; no clear D. The ends were cut back, 4 bases at V and 3 bases at J, with 7 bases in the middle. This CDR3 is 13 amino acids long. Germline V lookup: CDR1 MNHEY, CDR2 SVGAGI. The CDR3 sequence is CASSSGANQPQHF. The CDR3 nucleotides are TGTGCCAGCAGTTCTGGAGCCAATCAGCCCCAGCATTTT.

The V gene is TRBV5-1, the J gene TRBJ1-4; D is perhaps TRBD1 (6 bases). V was pared by 0 bases and J by 7 bases, with 10 bases between. Germline values: CDR1 SGHRS, CDR2 YFSETQ. The CDR3 runs 14 residues. CDR3 loop: CASSLGTGSEKLFF. The CDR3 DNA sequence: TGCGCCAGCAGCTTGGGTACAGGGAGTGAAAAACTGTTTTTT.

The V call is TRBV7-3, the J call TRBJ2-2, with D hard to call. V was clipped by 1 base and J by 6 bases, with 6 bases between them. The length of the CDR3 is 13 residues. Germline assignment: CDR1 SGHTA and CDR2 FQGTGA. CDR3 amino acids: CASSLNPSGELFF. As DNA, the CDR3 is TGTGCCAGCAGCTTAAATCCCTCCGGGGAGCTGTTTTTT.